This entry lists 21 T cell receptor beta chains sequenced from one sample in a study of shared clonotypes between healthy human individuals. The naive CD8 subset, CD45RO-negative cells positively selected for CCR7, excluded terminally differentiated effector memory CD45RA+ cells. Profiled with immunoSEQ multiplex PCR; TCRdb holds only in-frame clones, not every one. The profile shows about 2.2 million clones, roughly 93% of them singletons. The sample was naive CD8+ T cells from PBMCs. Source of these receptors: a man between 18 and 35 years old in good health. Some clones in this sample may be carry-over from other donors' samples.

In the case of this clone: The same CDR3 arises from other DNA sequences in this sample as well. CDR3 coding DNA: TGTGCCAGCAGTGAAAGCGGGAGGGGCTACGAGCAGTACTTC. Translating gives CASSESGRGYEQYF. V and J are TRBV2 and TRBJ2-7; TRBD2 aligns across 10 bases. With V trimmed by 2 bases and J by 3 bases, 1 base remained unmatched. This CDR3 contains 14 residues. Looked up from germline, CDR1 is SNHLY and CDR2 is FYNNEI.

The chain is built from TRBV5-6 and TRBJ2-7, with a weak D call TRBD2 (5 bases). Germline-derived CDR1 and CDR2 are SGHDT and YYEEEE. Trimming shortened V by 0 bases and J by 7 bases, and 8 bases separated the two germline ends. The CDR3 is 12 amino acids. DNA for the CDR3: TGTGCCAGCAGCTTGGTCAAGCGGGAGCAGTACTTC. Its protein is CASSLVKREQYF.

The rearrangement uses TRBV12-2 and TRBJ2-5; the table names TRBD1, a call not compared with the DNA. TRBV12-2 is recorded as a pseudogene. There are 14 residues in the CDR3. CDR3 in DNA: TGTGCAAGTCGCTTATCCGCCAACAGAGAGACCCAGTACTTC. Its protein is CASRLSANRETQYF.

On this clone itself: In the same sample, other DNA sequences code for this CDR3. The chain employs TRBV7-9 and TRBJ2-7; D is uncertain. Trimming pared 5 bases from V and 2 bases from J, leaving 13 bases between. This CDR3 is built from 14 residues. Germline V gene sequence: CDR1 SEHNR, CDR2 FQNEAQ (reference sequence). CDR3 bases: TGTGCCAGCAGCCCCCCGGGCACGACCTACGAGCAGTACTTC. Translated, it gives CASSPPGTTYEQYF.

CDR3 sequence reads: CASSQGPRGTGYEQYF. CDR3 DNA: TGCGCCAGCAGCCAAGGGCCCCGAGGGACAGGCTACGAGCAGTACTTC. This sequence joins TRBV4-1 and TRBJ2-7; 8 bases fit TRBD1. CDR3 size: 16 residues. The germline gives CDR1 MGHRA, CDR2 YSYEKL. Trimming took 1 base from V and 3 from J; bases not matched to a gene: 8.

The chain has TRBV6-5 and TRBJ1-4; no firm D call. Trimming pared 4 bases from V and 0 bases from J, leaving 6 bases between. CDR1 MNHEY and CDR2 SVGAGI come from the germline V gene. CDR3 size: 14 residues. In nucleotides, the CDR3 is TGTGCCAGCAGTTTGAGGGCAACTAATGAAAAACTGTTTTTT. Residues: CASSLRATNEKLFF.

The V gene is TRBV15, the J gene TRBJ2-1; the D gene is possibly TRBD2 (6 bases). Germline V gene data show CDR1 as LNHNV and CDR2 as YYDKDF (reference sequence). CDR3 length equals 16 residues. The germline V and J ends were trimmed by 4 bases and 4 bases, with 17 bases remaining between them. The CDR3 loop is CATSKMVGRKYNEQFF. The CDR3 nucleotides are TGTGCCACCAGCAAAATGGTGGGGAGGAAATACAATGAGCAGTTCTTC.

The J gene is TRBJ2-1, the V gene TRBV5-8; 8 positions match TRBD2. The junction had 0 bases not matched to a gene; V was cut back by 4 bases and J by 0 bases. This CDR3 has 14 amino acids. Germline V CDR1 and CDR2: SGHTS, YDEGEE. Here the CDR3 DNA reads TGTGCCAGCAGCCTAGCGGGCTCCTACAATGAGCAGTTCTTC. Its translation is CASSLAGSYNEQFF.

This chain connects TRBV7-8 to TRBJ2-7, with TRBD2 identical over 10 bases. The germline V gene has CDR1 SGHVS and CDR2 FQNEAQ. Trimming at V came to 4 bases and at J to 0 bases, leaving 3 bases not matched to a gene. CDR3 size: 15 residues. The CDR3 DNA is TGTGCCAGCAGCTGGGGACTAGCGTCCTCCTACGAGCAGTACTTC. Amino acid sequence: CASSWGLASSYEQYF.

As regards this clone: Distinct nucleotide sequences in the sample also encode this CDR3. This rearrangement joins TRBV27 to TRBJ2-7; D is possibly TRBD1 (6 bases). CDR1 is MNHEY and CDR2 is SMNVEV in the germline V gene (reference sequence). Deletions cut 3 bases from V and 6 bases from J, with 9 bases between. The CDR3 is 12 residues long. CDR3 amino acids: CASSFIGGEQYF. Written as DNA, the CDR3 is TGTGCCAGCAGTTTCATAGGGGGCGAGCAGTACTTC.

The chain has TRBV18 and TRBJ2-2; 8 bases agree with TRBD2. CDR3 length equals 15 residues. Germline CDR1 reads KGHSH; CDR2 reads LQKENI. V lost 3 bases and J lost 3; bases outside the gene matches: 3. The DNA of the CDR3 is TGTGCCAGCTCACCCGTAGCGGGGCACACCGGGGAGCTGTTTTTT. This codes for CASSPVAGHTGELFF.

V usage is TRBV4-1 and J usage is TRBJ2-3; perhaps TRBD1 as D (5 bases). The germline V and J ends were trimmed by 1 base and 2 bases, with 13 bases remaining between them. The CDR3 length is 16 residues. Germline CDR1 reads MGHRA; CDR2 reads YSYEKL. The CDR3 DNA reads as TGCGCCAGCAGCCAAGTACAGGCTCAGTACACAGATACGCAGTATTTT. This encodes CASSQVQAQYTDTQYF.

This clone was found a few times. The CDR3 reads CASSESNRVNEQYF. CDR3 nucleotides: TGCGCCAGCAGTGAGTCGAACAGGGTCAACGAGCAGTACTTC. The chain carries TRBV10-1 and TRBJ2-7; D possibly corresponds to TRBD1 (6 bases). The CDR3 has 14 residues. Germline V gives CDR1 WNHNN, CDR2 SYGVQD (reference sequence). The ends were cut back, 0 bases at V and 5 bases at J, with 11 bases in the middle.

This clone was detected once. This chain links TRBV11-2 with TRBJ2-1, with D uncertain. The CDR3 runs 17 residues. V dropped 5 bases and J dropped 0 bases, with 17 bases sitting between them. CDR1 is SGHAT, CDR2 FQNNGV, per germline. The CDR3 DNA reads TGTGCCAGCAGCCTTTACCTGGACCCGAGCTCCTACAATGAGCAGTTCTTC. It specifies CASSLYLDPSSYNEQFF.

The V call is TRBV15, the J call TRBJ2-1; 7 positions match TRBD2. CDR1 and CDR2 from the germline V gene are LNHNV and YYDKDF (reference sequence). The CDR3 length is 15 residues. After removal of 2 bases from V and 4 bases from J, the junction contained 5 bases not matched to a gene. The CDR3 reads CATSRSGDYYNEQFF. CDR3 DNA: TGTGCCACCAGCAGAAGTGGGGACTATTACAATGAGCAGTTCTTC.

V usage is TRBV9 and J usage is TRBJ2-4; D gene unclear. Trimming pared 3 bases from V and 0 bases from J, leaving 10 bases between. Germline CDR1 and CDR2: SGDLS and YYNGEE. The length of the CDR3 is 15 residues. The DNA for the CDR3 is TGTGCCAGCAGCGCCGGTTCTCTAGCCAAAAACATTCAGTACTTC. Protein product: CASSAGSLAKNIQYF.

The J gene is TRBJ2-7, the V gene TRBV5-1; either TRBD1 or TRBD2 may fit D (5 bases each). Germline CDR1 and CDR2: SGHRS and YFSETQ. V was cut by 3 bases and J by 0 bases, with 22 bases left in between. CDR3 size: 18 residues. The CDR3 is CASSWRLNGAVASYEQYF. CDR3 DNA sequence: TGCGCCAGCAGCTGGCGCCTAAACGGGGCAGTGGCCTCCTACGAGCAGTACTTC. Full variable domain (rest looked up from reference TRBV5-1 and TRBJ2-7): KAGVTQTPRYLIKTRGQQVTLSCSPISGHRSVSWYQQTPGQGLQFLFEYFSETQRNKGNFPGRFSGRQFSNSRSEMNVSTLELGDSALYLCASSWRLNGAVASYEQYFGPGTRLTVT.

The CDR3 nucleotides read TGCAGCGTGTATAGGACAGGGCCTAACTATGGCTACACCTTC. Its translation is CSVYRTGPNYGYTF. The genes are TRBV29-1 and TRBJ1-2; 8 bases match TRBD1. Germline values: CDR1 SQVTM, CDR2 ANQGSEA. With V trimmed by 6 bases and J by 0 bases, 6 bases remained unmatched. The CDR3 has 14 residues.

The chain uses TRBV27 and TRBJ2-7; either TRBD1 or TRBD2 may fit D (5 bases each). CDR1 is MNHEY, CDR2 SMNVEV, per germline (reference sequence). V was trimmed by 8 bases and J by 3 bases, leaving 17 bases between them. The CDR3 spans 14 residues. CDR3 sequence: CASSGRDGYYEQYF. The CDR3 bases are TGTGCCAGCTCGGGAAGGGACGGATACTACGAGCAGTACTTC.

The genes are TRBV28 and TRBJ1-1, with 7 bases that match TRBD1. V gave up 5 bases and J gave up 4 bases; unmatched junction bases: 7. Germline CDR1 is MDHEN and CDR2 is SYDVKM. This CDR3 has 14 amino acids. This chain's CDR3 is CASSGDRGSTEAFF. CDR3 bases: TGTGCCAGCAGTGGGGACAGAGGGAGCACTGAAGCTTTCTTT.

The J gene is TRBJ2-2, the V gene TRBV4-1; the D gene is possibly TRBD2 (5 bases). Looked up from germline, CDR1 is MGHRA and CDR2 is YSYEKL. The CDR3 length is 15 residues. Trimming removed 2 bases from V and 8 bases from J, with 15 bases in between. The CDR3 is CASSQPRGSLGELFF. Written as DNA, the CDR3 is TGCGCCAGCAGCCAACCCCGGGGTAGTCTTGGGGAGCTGTTTTTT.